Here is one T cell receptor (beta chain) with its context. This record comes from a study of T cell responses to AZD1222 COVID-19 vaccine. Germline CDR1 and CDR2: SNHLY and FYNNEI. This CDR3 region has 11 residues. Trimming removed 4 bases from V and 9 bases from J, with 7 bases in between. Assay: immunoSEQ multiplex PCR; the TCRdb copy retains only in-frame clones and omits some. The table lists roughly 100,000 clones, 75% to 90% of them singletons. The V call is TRBV2, the J call TRBJ2-1; D is unresolved. The source is an adult who received the AZD1222 COVID-19 vaccine. Sequencing used peripheral blood, obtained 28 days after the second AZD1222 dose. The CDR3 region is CASSGQIEQFF. The CDR3 coding sequence is TGTGCCAGCAGTGGTCAGATTGAGCAGTTCTTC. Supplemented by reference TRBV2 and TRBJ2-1, the full variable domain reads EPEVTQTPSHQVTQMGQEVILRCVPISNHLYFYWYRQILGQKVEFLVSFYNNEISEKSEIFDDQFSVERPDGSNFTLKIRSTKLEDSAMYFCASSGQIEQFFGPGTRLTVL.